This TCR beta chain originates from a study of blood T cells in healthy people across ages. Primers used in a second PCR of roughly 6 to 12 cycles were a sample-barcoded 5' primer and a J-beta primer mix. TCRdb passed the 5' RACE reads through MiXCR, listing each CDR3 protein once. The sample carries 1,300,000 or so distinct CDR3 sequences, approximately 59% recorded once. Looked up from germline, CDR1 is KGHSH and CDR2 is LQKENI. Deletions cut 6 bases from V and 2 bases from J, with 10 bases between. The CDR3 is 13 amino acids. Material: blood. The clonotype was recovered from a man younger than 30 in good health. This chain uses TRBV18 with TRBJ1-2; D gene uncertain. The CDR3 DNA reads TGTGCCAGCTCGGCCACAAGGAACTATGGCTACACCTTC. This codes for CASSATRNYGYTF.